This T cell receptor beta chain came from a study of blood T cell repertoires in COVID-19. The ends lost 9 bases at V and 0 bases at J; junction bases unmatched: 20. Germline CDR1 is MDHEN and CDR2 is SYDVKM. The CDR3 consists of 18 residues. Clones were sequenced by immunoSEQ multiplex PCR, and TCRdb holds only the in-frame ones, with some missing. The top ten clones hold around 4.5% of a sample with a few hundred thousand clones, roughly 89% of them seen once. Material for sequencing was PBMCs or T cells enriched from blood (not recorded which). The chain carries TRBV28 and TRBJ2-7; 7 positions match TRBD2. The clonotype comes from a woman aged 18-30 years with acute COVID-19. CDR3 in amino acids: CASKTGGLISSSSYEQYF. In nucleotides, the CDR3 is TGTGCCAGTAAGACTGGGGGACTAATTTCTTCGAGCTCCTACGAGCAGTACTTC.